Included here is one T cell receptor beta chain sequence, with context. V was shortened by 3 bases and J by 0 bases, with 8 bases between the two germline ends. There are 14 residues in the CDR3. Looked up from germline, CDR1 is WNHNN and CDR2 is SYGVQD (reference sequence). These data belong to a study of T cell responses to AZD1222 COVID-19 vaccine. Sequencing used immunoSEQ multiplex PCR; TCRdb keeps in-frame clones, though not all of them. The sample records about 160,000 clones, about 90% being singletons. This chain joins TRBV10-1 and TRBJ1-1; a weak D match, TRBD1 (5 bases). Sequenced material: peripheral blood, taken on day 0 of AZD1222 vaccination. The source is an adult in good health. The CDR3 bases are TGCGCCAGCAGTGATGGGGGGATGAACACTGAAGCTTTCTTT. Amino acid sequence: CASSDGGMNTEAFF.